The 5 T cell receptor beta chains given below trace back to one sample, sequenced in a study of OX40 agonist ivuxolimab in advanced cancers. Assay used: immunoSEQ multiplex PCR; TCRdb lists only in-frame clones, some missing. Here the sample spans around 45,000 clones, 86% being singletons. The specimen comprised CD4+ or CD8+ T cells sorted from blood, sampled in a trial of the OX40 agonist ivuxolimab. Receptors originate from an adult with an advanced solid tumor such as melanoma, head and neck, liver or kidney cancer.

J is TRBJ1-3 and V is TRBV4-1; tentatively, D is TRBD1 (5 bases). Germline V CDR1 and CDR2: MGHRA, YSYEKL. Deletions cut 1 base from V and 4 bases from J, with 14 bases between. The CDR3 loop spans 16 amino acids. CDR3 bases: TGCGCCAGCAGCCAAGTCAGTCGAGGGGTCGGAAACACCATATATTTT. Encoded protein: CASSQVSRGVGNTIYF.

This rearrangement joins TRBV5-1 to TRBJ1-2; D gene uncertain. V lost 4 bases and J lost 4, with 14 bases in between. CDR3 size: 14 residues. CDR1 is SGHRS and CDR2 is YFSETQ in the germline V gene. CDR3 bases: TGCGCCAGCAGCCCAAGTCCAGCCTCCTATGGCTACACCTTC. Its protein product is CASSPSPASYGYTF.

The rearrangement joins TRBV7-3 to TRBJ1-2, with unresolved D. This CDR3 contains 11 residues. The V end was cut by 2 bases, the J end by 8 bases, with 6 bases between. From germline, CDR1 is SGHTA and CDR2 FQGTGA. CDR3 loop: CASSLREGYTF. The CDR3 DNA sequence: TGTGCCAGCAGCTTACGAGAAGGCTACACCTTC.

This clone was observed once. The rearrangement joins TRBV30 to TRBJ1-5; a weak D match, TRBD1 (6 bases). The CDR3 contains 14 residues. CDR1 and CDR2 from the germline V gene are GTSNPN and SVGIG (reference sequence). V lost 0 bases and J lost 3, with 9 bases in between. Written as DNA, the CDR3 is TGTGCCTGGAGTGTACAGGGAAACAATCAGCCCCAGCATTTT. It yields the protein CAWSVQGNNQPQHF.

The rearrangement links TRBV2 to TRBJ1-1, with 7 bases aligning to TRBD1. Germline CDR1 SNHLY, CDR2 FYNNEI. The CDR3 loop spans 14 amino acids. Losses at the gene ends were 6 bases for V and 0 bases for J; bases not matched to a gene: 4. The CDR3 spells CASREDRMNTEAFF. The CDR3 DNA follows: TGTGCCAGCAGGGAGGACAGGATGAACACTGAAGCTTTCTTT.